Below are 16 T cell receptor beta chains sequenced from a single sample in a study of cytomegalovirus exposure and HLA in healthy donors. Primers included in the PCR were 60 Vbeta and 13 Jbeta primers. The repertoire was sequenced with immunoSEQ multiplex PCR; TCRdb's copy has only in-frame clones and lacks some. This sample has 180,000 or so clones, with 80% found just once. Source material: PBMCs. The receptors were sampled from a woman aged 25-40 years in good health and CMV-seronegative.

V is TRBV11-2 and J is TRBJ1-6, with 9 bases identical to TRBD1. The CDR3 has 14 residues. V lost 4 bases to trimming and J lost 10 bases; unmatched junction nucleotides: 5. Germline CDR1 and CDR2: SGHAT and FQNNGV. In DNA, the CDR3 is TGTGCCAGCAGCTCCAGACAGGGGGGCTCACCCCTCCACTTT. The encoded protein is CASSSRQGGSPLHF. Full variable domain (rest looked up from reference TRBV11-2 and TRBJ1-6): EAGVAQSPRYKIIEKRQSVAFWCNPISGHATLYWYQQILGQGPKLLIQFQNNGVVDDSQLPKDRFSAERLKGVDSTLKIQPAKLEDSAVYLCASSSRQGGSPLHFGNGTRLTVT.

CDR3 coding DNA: TGTGCCAGCAACCCCCGGGAGTATACTGGCTACACCTTC. It is translated as CASNPREYTGYTF. V is TRBV5-6 and J is TRBJ1-2; D ambiguous. Germline CDR1 is SGHDT and CDR2 is YYEEEE. V shed 6 bases and J shed 7 bases, with 16 bases lying between them. CDR3 length: 13 amino acids.

With regard to this clone: Other DNA sequences in the same sample also yield this CDR3. This chain connects TRBV20-1 to TRBJ2-7; 7 bases are shared with TRBD1. Trimming at V came to 3 bases and at J to 9 bases, leaving 5 bases not matched to a gene. CDR1 and CDR2 (germline): DFQATT, SNEGSKA (reference sequence). The CDR3 is made up of 11 amino acids. In DNA, the CDR3 is TGCAGTGCTAGGGACAGGACTCGGCAGTACTTC. It specifies CSARDRTRQYF.

This chain links TRBV7-2 with TRBJ1-5, with a possible D match to TRBD1 (5 bases). V dropped 5 bases and J dropped 1 base, with 15 bases sitting between them. The CDR3 spans 16 residues. The germline V gene encodes CDR1 SGHTA and CDR2 FQGNSA. In DNA, the CDR3 is TGTGCCAGCAGCCGCGAACAGGTGCTGAGCAATCAGCCCCAGCATTTT. Its translation: CASSREQVLSNQPQHF.

This chain uses TRBV5-8 with TRBJ1-1; 8 nucleotides match TRBD1. There are 14 residues in the CDR3. V shed 0 bases and J 6 bases; nucleotides not matched to a gene: 4. Germline V gives CDR1 SGHTS, CDR2 YDEGEE. The CDR3 reads CASSLGQGIPEAFF. In DNA form, the CDR3 reads TGTGCCAGCAGCTTGGGACAGGGGATACCTGAAGCTTTCTTT.

The rearrangement uses TRBV5-6 and TRBJ1-5, with TRBD1 identical over 9 bases. Germline CDR1 reads SGHDT; CDR2 reads YYEEEE. The V gene end was trimmed by 3 bases and the J gene end by 6 bases; junction bases not matched to a gene: 4. The CDR3 covers 14 residues. The CDR3 DNA reads as TGTGCCAGCAGCTCGATACAGGGGGCTCAGCCCCAGCATTTT. This translates into CASSSIQGAQPQHF.

This clone was found a few times. This specimen includes other DNA sequences encoding the same CDR3. The V call is TRBV5-1, the J call TRBJ1-1; D possibly corresponds to TRBD1 (6 bases). Germline-derived CDR1 and CDR2 are SGHRS and YFSETQ. The CDR3 contains 16 residues. V shed 0 bases and J shed 0 bases, with 12 bases lying between them. The CDR3 nucleotides read TGCGCCAGCAGCTTGGTGACAGGAGGCATGAACACTGAAGCTTTCTTT. This gives the protein CASSLVTGGMNTEAFF.

The chain employs TRBV27 and TRBJ2-1; a possible D gene is TRBD2 (6 bases). The V gene lost 6 bases and the J gene lost 4 bases, with 16 bases spanning the gap. This CDR3 comprises 15 residues. Germline CDR1 MNHEY, CDR2 SMNVEV (reference sequence). CDR3 in DNA: TGTGCCAGCAGCCCCGCCCGGGGACTGTACAATGAGCAGTTCTTC. Its translation: CASSPARGLYNEQFF.

The chain employs TRBV5-1 and TRBJ2-7; TRBD1 matches 10 bases. After removal of 5 bases from V and 2 bases from J, the junction contained 7 bases not matched to a gene. The CDR3 is 15 residues long. CDR1 and CDR2 from the germline V gene are SGHRS and YFSETQ. CDR3 nucleotides: TGCGCCAGCAGAATCGGGACAGGGGAAACCTACGAGCAGTACTTC. Its translation is CASRIGTGETYEQYF.

This chain connects TRBV9 to TRBJ1-2, with 8 positions matching TRBD1. This CDR3 is built from 14 residues. J lost 7 bases, V lost 2 bases, and 7 bases had no gene match. The V gene's germline CDR1 is SGDLS and CDR2 YYNGEE. In DNA, the CDR3 is TGTGCCAGCAGCGTCACACTTACAGGGGGTGGCTACACCTTC. Translated: CASSVTLTGGGYTF.

The chain has TRBV27 and TRBJ1-5, with D possibly TRBD1 on 6 matching bases. Germline V lookup: CDR1 MNHEY, CDR2 SMNVEV (reference sequence). The CDR3 runs to 14 residues. DNA of the CDR3: TGTGCTACGTCGGGGGGACATTACAATCAGCCCCAGCATTTT. It specifies CATSGGHYNQPQHF.

This clone was found once. J is TRBJ2-7 and V is TRBV30; D possibly corresponds to TRBD1 (5 bases). The V gene's germline CDR1 is GTSNPN and CDR2 SVGIG (reference sequence). The CDR3 totals 13 residues. Trimming pared 2 bases from V and 5 bases from J, leaving 13 bases between. CDR3 in DNA: TGTGCCTGGAGTCCGGCAGGGATCCACGAGCAGTACTTC. It yields the protein CAWSPAGIHEQYF.

This clone was picked up one time. The rearrangement links TRBV5-1 to TRBJ2-7, with TRBD1 identical over 9 bases. V lost 4 bases and J lost 5; bases outside the gene matches: 4. Germline CDR1 and CDR2: SGHRS and YFSETQ. The CDR3 extends over 13 amino acids. CDR3 protein: CASSPWTGDEQYF. As DNA, the CDR3 is TGCGCCAGCAGCCCTTGGACAGGGGACGAGCAGTACTTC.

The V and J genes are TRBV27 and TRBJ1-1; 9 positions match TRBD1. The CDR3 consists of 14 residues. In germline, CDR1 is MNHEY, CDR2 SMNVEV (reference sequence). The V gene end was trimmed by 6 bases and the J gene end by 4 bases; junction bases not matched to a gene: 6. CDR3 coding DNA: TGTGCCAGCAGCGTCCGGGACAGGGCCACTGAAGCTTTCTTT. Its protein is CASSVRDRATEAFF.

This chain connects TRBV4-3 to TRBJ1-4; the match to TRBD1 covers 7 bases. V lost 4 bases and J lost 6; bases outside the gene matches: 11. Germline CDR1 is LGHNA and CDR2 is YSLEER. The CDR3 sequence is 16 residues long. The CDR3 spells CASSPETGTGHEKLFF. In DNA, the CDR3 is TGCGCCAGCAGCCCAGAGACAGGGACGGGCCATGAAAAACTGTTTTTT.

This clone is termed medium-sized (0.01 to 0.1%). The chain uses TRBV6-4 and TRBJ2-1; 7 nucleotides align to TRBD2. The germline V gene has CDR1 MRHNA and CDR2 SNTAGT. The length of the CDR3 is 15 residues. V shed 3 bases and J 2 bases; nucleotides not matched to a gene: 4. The CDR3 DNA reads TGTGCCAGCAGTGATCGGGGGGAGACCTACAATGAGCAGTTCTTC. It translates to CASSDRGETYNEQFF.